Listed below are T cell receptor beta chains from one sample, sequenced in a study of T cells after yellow fever vaccination. Via MiXCR, TCRdb re-called the 5' RACE reads, giving one row per CDR3 protein. Of hundreds of thousands of distinct CDR3 sequences listed, approximately 12% are singletons. Material: PBMCs, obtained on the day of the yellow fever booster vaccination. All receptors come from a young man who received the YFV17D yellow fever vaccine. CDR3s include the opening cysteine and the closing phenylalanine or tryptophan. D genes are given only for firm matches. Size is stated for part of the rows, as once, few or many counts, or as a class when the clone is expanded.

size	D	V	J	CDR3	DNA
few	-	TRBV9	TRBJ2-7	CASSVGSEYEQYF	TGTGCCAGCAGCGTAGGGTCCGAGTACGAGCAGTACTTC
-	-	TRBV5-1	TRBJ1-4	CASSLGDDLDYEKLFF	TGCGCCAGCAGCTTGGGGGACGACCTAGACTATGAAAAACTGTTTTTT
few	TRBD1	TRBV20-1	TRBJ2-5	CSADRGEETQYF	TGCAGTGCCGACAGGGGCGAGGAGACCCAGTACTTC
-	-	TRBV7-9	TRBJ2-3	CASSTGLLSGPDTQYF	TGTGCCAGCAGCACAGGACTTCTCTCGGGGCCAGATACGCAGTATTTT
-	-	TRBV19	TRBJ1-5	CASSDQHGRAGRQPQHF	TGTGCCAGTAGTGACCAACACGGTCGGGCAGGGAGGCAGCCCCAGCATTTT
few	TRBD2	TRBV4-3	TRBJ2-4	CASSQDPGLALNIQYF	TGCGCCAGCAGCCAAGATCCTGGACTAGCGCTAAACATTCAGTACTTC
few	-	TRBV12-3/TRBV12-4	TRBJ2-2	CASSLARLTTPGLAGELFF	TGTGCCAGCAGTTTAGCGCGGTTGACTACCCCGGGCCTGGCCGGGGAGCTGTTTTTT
-	TRBD2	TRBV3-1	TRBJ2-1	CASSVLADEQFF	TGTGCCAGCAGCGTGCTAGCGGATGAGCAGTTCTTC
-	-	TRBV9	TRBJ1-5	CASSVGMGYNQPQHF	TGTGCCAGCAGCGTAGGGATGGGGTATAATCAGCCCCAGCATTTT
few	-	TRBV6-2/TRBV6-3	TRBJ2-1	CASSYAGRTNEQFF	TGTGCCAGCAGTTACGCGGGTCGGACCAATGAGCAGTTCTTC
few	-	TRBV25-1	TRBJ2-2	CASSEVKGFTGELFF	TGTGCCAGCAGTGAGGTAAAGGGATTCACCGGGGAGCTGTTTTTT
-	-	TRBV6-1	TRBJ2-1	CASRRSGAYNEQFF	TGTGCCAGCAGGCGATCGGGAGCCTACAATGAGCAGTTCTTC
-	TRBD2	TRBV7-6	TRBJ2-3	CASSLMGSGRGTDTQYF	TGTGCCAGCAGCTTAATGGGGTCCGGGAGGGGGACAGATACGCAGTATTTT
-	-	TRBV5-6	TRBJ1-1	CASSLFLGQKNTEAFF	TGTGCCAGCAGCTTATTCCTTGGACAAAAAAACACTGAAGCTTTCTTT
few	TRBD1	TRBV20-1	TRBJ1-2	CSADRGEGGYTF	TGCAGTGCAGACAGGGGGGAGGGTGGCTACACCTTC
-	TRBD2	TRBV29-1	TRBJ2-7	CSVVAGDNEQYF	TGCAGCGTTGTAGCGGGAGATAACGAGCAGTACTTC
-	TRBD1	TRBV10-3	TRBJ1-1	CTISTGEVTEAFF	TGTACCATCAGCACAGGGGAAGTAACTGAAGCTTTCTTT
-	TRBD2	TRBV5-4	TRBJ2-3	CASRTFLAGVASTDTQYF	TGTGCCAGCAGAACCTTCCTAGCGGGAGTCGCTAGCACAGATACGCAGTATTTT
-	-	TRBV12-3/TRBV12-4	TRBJ2-1	CASSKDSYNEQFF	TGTGCCAGCAGCAAGGACTCTTACAATGAGCAGTTCTTC
few	TRBD1	TRBV6-1	TRBJ2-3	CASRLDRDGDTQYF	TGTGCCAGCAGACTGGACAGGGATGGAGATACGCAGTATTTT
-	-	TRBV4-2	TRBJ2-5	CASSQEGPTKETQYF	TGTGCCAGCAGCCAAGAAGGACCCACGAAAGAGACCCAGTACTTC
few	TRBD1	TRBV5-1	TRBJ1-5	CASSSGTGGLNQPQHF	TGCGCCAGCAGCTCCGGGACAGGGGGCCTCAATCAGCCCCAGCATTTT
many	TRBD1	TRBV7-2	TRBJ2-1	CASSDRTGGIHNEQFF	TGTGCCAGCAGCGACCGGACAGGGGGCATCCACAATGAGCAGTTCTTC
-	TRBD1	TRBV12-3/TRBV12-4	TRBJ2-3	CASNPGGKDTQYF	TGTGCCAGCAACCCAGGGGGTAAAGATACGCAGTATTTT
-	-	TRBV5-1	TRBJ2-7	CASSLEADRYEQYF	TGCGCCAGCAGCTTGGAGGCAGATCGCTACGAGCAGTACTTC
many	-	TRBV12-3/TRBV12-4	TRBJ2-7	CASSLEAGYYEQYF	TGTGCCAGCAGTTTAGAGGCAGGATACTACGAGCAGTACTTC
few	-	TRBV3-1	TRBJ1-1	CASSQDNGAEAFF	TGTGCCAGCAGCCAAGATAACGGGGCTGAAGCTTTCTTT
few	-	TRBV19	TRBJ2-2	CASSSQNTGELFF	TGTGCCAGTAGTTCCCAAAACACCGGGGAGCTGTTTTTT
-	-	TRBV20-1	TRBJ1-5	CSAAFWSNQPQHF	TGCAGTGCCGCATTCTGGAGCAATCAGCCCCAGCATTTT
few	TRBD2	TRBV9	TRBJ2-1	CASSVGGLASYNEQFF	TGTGCCAGCAGCGTAGGGGGACTAGCCTCCTACAATGAGCAGTTCTTC
-	-	TRBV28	TRBJ1-2	CASSLRSGYTF	TGTGCCAGCAGTTTACGGTCGGGCTACACCTTC
few	TRBD1	TRBV20-1	TRBJ1-4	CSARDRTGWDEKLFF	TGCAGTGCTAGAGACCGGACAGGGTGGGATGAAAAACTGTTTTTT
few	TRBD2	TRBV3-1	TRBJ2-1	CASSQVPAGRYNEQFF	TGTGCCAGCAGCCAAGTACCAGCGGGGAGATACAATGAGCAGTTCTTC
few	-	TRBV30	TRBJ2-7	CAWSQVYEQYF	TGTGCCTGGAGTCAGGTTTACGAGCAGTACTTC
-	TRBD2	TRBV20-1	TRBJ2-3	CSAERLAGGPAGDTQYF	TGCAGTGCCGAGAGGTTAGCGGGAGGGCCGGCAGGAGATACGCAGTATTTT
-	TRBD2	TRBV7-2	TRBJ2-7	CASSLMSSGYEQYF	TGTGCCAGCAGCTTAATGTCTAGCGGCTACGAGCAGTACTTC
-	-	TRBV12-3/TRBV12-4	TRBJ2-6	CASSFRQAPGVGANVLTF	TGTGCCAGCAGTTTTCGACAGGCCCCAGGCGTGGGGGCCAACGTCCTGACTTTC
few	-	TRBV6-5	TRBJ2-5	CASRTDGGAQYF	TGTGCCAGCAGAACCGACGGAGGGGCCCAGTACTTC
few	-	TRBV7-9	TRBJ2-3	CASSPFATADTQYF	TGTGCCAGCAGCCCCTTCGCGACAGCAGATACGCAGTATTTT
-	-	TRBV28	TRBJ1-2	CASSVDQSVFGYTF	TGTGCCAGCAGTGTCGACCAATCGGTCTTTGGCTACACCTTC
-	TRBD2	TRBV5-6	TRBJ2-3	CASSLGWGLADRSTDTQYF	TGTGCCAGCAGCTTGGGATGGGGACTAGCGGACCGAAGCACAGATACGCAGTATTTT
-	TRBD2	TRBV20-1	TRBJ2-5	CSARGVASGLGETQYF	TGCAGTGCTAGAGGAGTGGCTAGCGGTCTTGGGGAGACCCAGTACTTC
-	TRBD2	TRBV9	TRBJ2-2	CASEAGGGTGELFF	TGTGCCAGTGAAGCGGGAGGAGGCACCGGGGAGCTGTTTTTT
-	-	TRBV27	TRBJ1-2	CASSLPRADGYTF	TGTGCCAGCAGTTTACCGCGGGCGGATGGCTACACCTTC
few	-	TRBV29-1	TRBJ2-3	CSVEEARSFF	TGCAGCGTTGAAGAGGCTCGGAGTTTTTTT
-	TRBD1	TRBV12-3/TRBV12-4	TRBJ2-6	CAFSLGRTGVTGANVLTF	TGTGCCTTCAGTTTAGGACGCACAGGGGTAACTGGGGCCAACGTCCTGACTTTC
-	-	TRBV6-6	TRBJ2-7	CASSFIPHEQYF	TGTGCCAGCAGTTTTATCCCCCACGAGCAGTACTTC